Below, 14 T cell receptor beta chains from the same sample are listed, as sequenced in a study of technical replicates of blood from a few donors. Repertoires were generated with immunoSEQ multiplex PCR, while TCRdb's copy carries only in-frame clones and drops some. Of 75,000 to 100,000 clones in the sample, less than 95% were seen once. Sequencing was carried out using T cells isolated from PBMCs. These receptors were taken from a human donor in good health.

The chain carries TRBV19 and TRBJ1-2, with a weak D call TRBD1 (6 bases). Per the germline V gene, CDR1 is LNHDA and CDR2 is SQIVND (reference sequence). This CDR3 is built from 14 residues. The germline V and J ends were trimmed by 1 base and 6 bases, with 12 bases remaining between them. The CDR3 DNA sequence: TGTGCCAGTAGTATAGGGCAGGGGCCGGATGGCTACACCTTC. This translates into CASSIGQGPDGYTF.

The chain uses TRBV10-3 and TRBJ1-4; 9 nucleotides agree with TRBD1. Germline V gene sequence: CDR1 ENHRY, CDR2 SYGVKD. This CDR3 comprises 14 residues. The J segment lost 7 bases and the V segment lost 3 bases, leaving 3 bases of the junction unmatched. The CDR3 bases are TGTGCCATCAGTGACGAGGACAGGGGTGAAAAACTGTTTTTT. Its protein is CAISDEDRGEKLFF.

The rearrangement joins TRBV14 to TRBJ2-7, with D maybe TRBD2 (6 bases). V lost 5 bases to trimming and J lost 6 bases, with 20 bases between them. Germline V gene data show CDR1 as SGHDN and CDR2 as FVKESK. This CDR3 contains 15 residues. The CDR3, as DNA: TGTGCCAGCAGCAAAGTCAGGACGGGGGTTGGCGAGCAGTACTTC. Residues: CASSKVRTGVGEQYF.

The genes are TRBV5-4 and TRBJ2-3; 9 bases are shared with TRBD2. With V trimmed by 1 base and J by 5 bases, 8 bases remained unmatched. The CDR3 loop spans 16 amino acids. The germline V gene has CDR1 SGHNT and CDR2 YYREEE (reference sequence). The CDR3 nucleotides read TGTGCCAGCAGCTTGACCCTAGCGGGAATAGGAGATACGCAGTATTTT. Translation: CASSLTLAGIGDTQYF.

This clone was seen more than once but under ten times. This chain uses TRBV11-2 with TRBJ2-7; D not resolved. Germline CDR1 SGHAT, CDR2 FQNNGV. The CDR3 has 13 amino acids. V was trimmed by 1 base and J by 4 bases, leaving 8 bases between them. CDR3 residues: CASSLALEYEQYF. The DNA of the CDR3 is TGTGCCAGCAGCTTAGCGTTAGAATACGAGCAGTACTTC.

This clone occurred once. The chain has TRBV5-6 and TRBJ1-1, with D unclear. CDR3 size: 14 residues. Germline V gives CDR1 SGHDT, CDR2 YYEEEE. Trimming stripped 3 bases from V and 4 bases from J, with 13 bases between. The CDR3 DNA reads TGTGCCAGCAGCTATGGCGGCAGTGCCACTGAAGCTTTCTTT. As protein: CASSYGGSATEAFF. Full variable domain (missing parts from reference TRBV5-6 and TRBJ1-1): DAGVTQSPTHLIKTRGQQVTLRCSPKSGHDTVSWYQQALGQGPQFIFQYYEEEERQRGNFPDRFSGHQFPNYSSELNVNALLLGDSALYLCASSYGGSATEAFFGQGTRLTVV.

This clone was detected only once. This chain joins TRBV6-5 and TRBJ2-7; 9 nucleotides agree with TRBD1. The CDR3 sequence is 15 residues long. The germline V gene has CDR1 MNHEY and CDR2 SVGAGI. The V segment lost 5 bases and the J segment 6 bases; nucleotides outside the gene matches: 11. The CDR3 spells CASSLQLVTGGEQYF. The CDR3 coding sequence is TGTGCCAGCAGTCTCCAATTAGTGACAGGGGGCGAGCAGTACTTC.

The V and J genes are TRBV6-1 and TRBJ1-2, with 11 bases lining up with TRBD1. This CDR3 region has 14 residues. Germline V gene sequence: CDR1 MNHNS, CDR2 SASEGT. The V segment lost 4 bases and the J segment 3 bases; nucleotides outside the gene matches: 1. DNA for the CDR3: TGTGCCAGCAGTGGGACAGGGGGCTACTATGGCTACACCTTC. As protein: CASSGTGGYYGYTF.

The gene calls are TRBV23-1 and TRBJ2-1, with TRBD2 identical over 11 bases. TRBV23-1 is reported as an ORF; its role is uncertain. The junction had 6 bases not matched to a gene; V was cut back by 0 bases and J by 8 bases. This CDR3 comprises 16 residues. This CDR3 is CASSQSYTSGRHEQFF. For the CDR3, the DNA is TGCGCCAGCAGTCAATCGTACACTAGCGGGAGACATGAGCAGTTCTTC.

V and J are TRBV11-2 and TRBJ1-1; D gene ambiguous. This CDR3 contains 14 residues. V shed 0 bases and J shed 6 bases, with 11 bases lying between them. The germline CDR1 and CDR2 sequences are SGHAT and FQNNGV. DNA for the CDR3: TGTGCCAGCAGCTTAGAATTAGCGGTGGCTGAAGCTTTCTTT. Its translation is CASSLELAVAEAFF.

The chain joins TRBV19 to TRBJ2-1; 13 nucleotides match TRBD2. The CDR3 has 15 residues. Looked up from germline, CDR1 is LNHDA and CDR2 is SQIVND (reference sequence). V dropped 7 bases and J dropped 6; count of bases not matched to a gene: 6. The CDR3 bases are TGTGCCAGTAATCCCGGGACTAGCGGGGCCAATGAGCAGTTCTTC. Its translation is CASNPGTSGANEQFF.

The DNA for the CDR3 is TGCGCCAGCAGCCAGCTTCCGGGACAGAACTACGAGCAGTACTTC. Residues: CASSQLPGQNYEQYF. The chain uses TRBV4-1 and TRBJ2-7; 7 bases agree with TRBD1. V shed 3 bases, J shed 3 bases, and the junction held 8 bases outside the gene matches. Germline V lookup: CDR1 MGHRA, CDR2 YSYEKL. The CDR3 length is 15 residues.

The chain joins TRBV28 to TRBJ1-2; D call uncertain. Trimming took 2 bases from V and 7 from J, leaving 5 bases between them. The CDR3 totals 11 residues. Per germline, CDR1 MDHEN and CDR2 SYDVKM. The CDR3 loop reads CASSLSGGYTF. The CDR3 coding sequence is TGTGCCAGCAGTTTAAGCGGTGGCTACACCTTC.

The gene calls are TRBV7-2 and TRBJ2-1; 8 bases agree with TRBD2. The length of the CDR3 is 15 residues. Germline lookup yields CDR1 SGHTA and CDR2 FQGNSA. The J segment lost 0 bases and the V segment lost 2 bases, leaving 0 bases of the junction unmatched. CDR3 residues: CASSLRGGSYNEQFF. The CDR3 region has the DNA TGTGCCAGCAGCTTACGGGGGGGCTCCTACAATGAGCAGTTCTTC. The complete variable domain, with remaining parts taken from reference TRBV7-2 and TRBJ2-1, reads GAGVSQSPSNKVTEKGKDVELRCDPISGHTALYWYRQSLGQGLEFLIYFQGNSAPDKSGLPSDRFSAERTGGSVSTLTIQRTQQEDSAVYLCASSLRGGSYNEQFFGPGTRLTVL.